This entry concerns a single T cell receptor (beta chain). Its target is not known. The CDR3 contains 16 residues. The J segment lost 6 bases and the V segment lost 2 bases, leaving 7 bases of the junction unmatched. The germline V gene has CDR1 SGHKS and CDR2 YYEKEE (reference sequence). The record originates from a study of T-cell reconstitution after alpha-beta-depleted transplantation in children. Overall study results and limits: Newly generated T cells supplied most T-cell counts and diversity one year post-transplant. The origin of high day-60 TCRbeta diversity in some patients lay in surviving recipient T cells and thymic progenitors.

This sample's TCRbeta library carried unique molecular identifier barcodes. TCRdb re-derived calls from the PCR reads in MiXCR, one entry per CDR3 protein. The table lists 7,000 to 9,500 distinct CDR3 sequences, roughly 30% of them singletons. The genes are TRBV5-5 and TRBJ2-3; 12 nucleotides align to TRBD2. Here the sequenced sample was peripheral blood, taken 60 days after TCRalphabeta/CD19-depleted stem cell transplant. The receptor was derived from a boy under two years old who had a stem cell transplant for SCID, so the T cells may come from the graft donor. The CDR3 region is CASSFFLAGGPDTQYF. In nucleotides, the CDR3 is TGTGCCAGCAGCTTTTTTCTAGCGGGAGGGCCGGATACGCAGTATTTT.